The next 30 T cell receptor beta chains were all read from a single sample in a study of T-cell memory formation after mild COVID-19. Each CDR3 protein gets one entry after TCRdb re-called the 5' RACE reads with MiXCR. The sample has more than 120,000 distinct CDR3 sequences; 5.5% to 7% are singletons. Material for sequencing was PBMCs or a T cell subset sorted from them (not recorded which). The receptors derive from an adult woman who had mild COVID-19 (a few samples of this study predate the infection). Cell type and time point are not known.

This clonotype was counted only a few times. The gene calls are TRBV14 and TRBJ2-4, with TRBD2 matching over 7 bases. Germline loops: CDR1 SGHDN, CDR2 FVKESK. The ends lost 3 bases at V and 5 bases at J; junction bases unmatched: 4. CDR3 length equals 14 residues. CDR3 amino acids: CASSHRGGQNIQYF. The CDR3 DNA is TGTGCCAGCAGCCATAGGGGAGGGCAAAACATTCAGTACTTC.

The genes are TRBV6-2 or TRBV6-3 and TRBJ2-1, with TRBD1 identical over 10 bases. Looked up from germline, CDR1 is MNHEY and CDR2 is SVGEGT. The CDR3 loop spans 15 amino acids. With V trimmed by 5 bases and J by 5 bases, 6 bases remained unmatched. This chain's CDR3 is CASSTRQGANNEQFF. The CDR3 bases are TGTGCCAGCAGTACCCGACAGGGGGCGAACAATGAGCAGTTCTTC.

CDR3 in amino acids: CAISPRGEEQFF. CDR3 DNA: TGTGCCATCAGCCCTAGGGGCGAGGAGCAGTTCTTC. The rearrangement uses TRBV10-3 and TRBJ2-1; TRBD1 might be the D (5 bases). The ends were cut back, 6 bases at V and 10 bases at J, with 13 bases in the middle. Germline CDR1 is ENHRY and CDR2 is SYGVKD. The CDR3 consists of 12 residues.

This clonotype was recorded many times. The chain recombines TRBV12-3 or TRBV12-4 with TRBJ2-7; D is uncertain. V lost 5 bases and J lost 7, with 12 bases in between. This CDR3 spans 12 amino acids. The CDR3 spells CASSRSSWEQYF. The DNA for the CDR3 is TGTGCCAGCAGTAGATCCTCTTGGGAGCAGTACTTC.

This clonotype was seen a handful of times. The chain has TRBV12-3 or TRBV12-4 and TRBJ1-2; 7 bases match TRBD1. V shed 5 bases and J 6 bases; nucleotides not matched to a gene: 9. The CDR3 is 14 residues long. Written as DNA, the CDR3 is TGTGCCAGCAGTCCCCTAGAGGGGGCGGATGGCTACACCTTC. This encodes CASSPLEGADGYTF.

This clonotype was observed at least ten times. The V call is TRBV5-1, the J call TRBJ2-7; tentatively, D is TRBD1 or TRBD2 (5 bases each). The germline gives CDR1 SGHRS, CDR2 YFSETQ. This CDR3 has 14 residues. The V and J ends lost 1 base and 6 bases respectively, with 14 bases between them. The CDR3 reads CASSLSRDAFEQYF. DNA for the CDR3: TGCGCCAGCAGCTTGAGTCGGGACGCCTTCGAGCAGTACTTC.

This clonotype was observed a few times. The rearrangement links TRBV10-3 to TRBJ2-7, with 10 bases aligning to TRBD1. V shed 11 bases and J 6 bases; nucleotides not matched to a gene: 4. From germline, CDR1 is ENHRY and CDR2 SYGVKD. The CDR3 is 11 residues long. DNA for the CDR3: TGTGCCGTGGGACAGGGGTTCGAGCAGTACTTC. Translating it yields CAVGQGFEQYF.

This clonotype has a count of ten or more. This chain connects TRBV6-5 to TRBJ1-6; D is uncertain. Per the germline V gene, CDR1 is MNHEY and CDR2 is SVGAGI. V was cut by 0 bases and J by 10 bases, with 16 bases left in between. The CDR3 covers 16 residues. The CDR3 DNA reads as TGTGCCAGCAGTTACTCAAGCGTCGTAGTTGTCTCACCCCTCCACTTT. This encodes CASSYSSVVVVSPLHF.

This clonotype was seen a few times. The chain is built from TRBV7-9 and TRBJ1-3, with 7 bases aligning to TRBD1. CDR1 and CDR2 (germline): SEHNR, FQNEAQ (reference sequence). The CDR3 runs to 15 residues. The ends lost 5 bases at V and 0 bases at J; junction bases unmatched: 4. The CDR3 loop reads CASSTGTDSGNTIYF. CDR3 nucleotide sequence: TGTGCCAGCAGCACGGGGACAGACTCTGGAAACACCATATATTTT.

Ten or more counts support this clonotype. The chain uses TRBV12-3 or TRBV12-4 and TRBJ2-3; no clear D. The CDR3 consists of 14 residues. Trimming left V 2 bases short and J 0 bases short, with 6 bases between. The CDR3 sequence: CASSLSHSTDTQYF. CDR3 DNA: TGTGCCAGCAGTTTATCGCATAGCACAGATACGCAGTATTTT.

This clonotype was counted only a few times. The rearrangement links TRBV6-1 to TRBJ2-3; no clear D. CDR1 is MNHNS, CDR2 SASEGT, per germline. V dropped 8 bases and J dropped 4 bases, with 10 bases sitting between them. The CDR3 extends over 12 amino acids. Here the CDR3 DNA reads TGTGCCAGCCGGCAAGCGTCAGATACGCAGTATTTT. As protein: CASRQASDTQYF.

At least ten counts were recorded for this clonotype. The chain links TRBV5-1 to TRBJ2-2, with 9 bases that match TRBD2. There are 16 residues in the CDR3. Germline values: CDR1 SGHRS, CDR2 YFSETQ. V gave up 3 bases and J gave up 4 bases; unmatched junction bases: 7. The CDR3: CASSWIAGATTGELFF. In DNA, the CDR3 is TGCGCCAGCAGCTGGATAGCGGGGGCCACCACCGGGGAGCTGTTTTTT. Based on the CDR3 plus reference TRBV5-1 and TRBJ2-2, the full variable domain is KAGVTQTPRYLIKTRGQQVTLSCSPISGHRSVSWYQQTPGQGLQFLFEYFSETQRNKGNFPGRFSGRQFSNSRSEMNVSTLELGDSALYLCASSWIAGATTGELFFGEGSRLTVL.

The CDR3 sequence is CSAREIRIQETQYF. The CDR3 DNA sequence: TGCAGTGCTAGAGAGATCAGAATCCAAGAGACCCAGTACTTC. The chain joins TRBV20-1 to TRBJ2-5; D is undetermined. Looked up from germline, CDR1 is DFQATT and CDR2 is SNEGSKA (reference sequence). There are 14 residues in the CDR3. Trimming took 0 bases from V and 1 from J, leaving 9 bases between them.

The V gene is TRBV9, the J gene TRBJ2-3, with D maybe TRBD1 (5 bases). This CDR3 has 15 residues. Germline CDR1 is SGDLS and CDR2 is YYNGEE. V was trimmed by 7 bases and J by 0 bases, leaving 15 bases between them. The CDR3 nucleotides are TGTGCCAGCGCGCGTCGACAGCACAGCACAGATACGCAGTATTTT. Translating gives CASARRQHSTDTQYF.

This clonotype was seen at least ten times. This rearrangement joins TRBV5-6 to TRBJ1-2; D not resolved. The length of the CDR3 is 15 residues. Deletions cut 3 bases from V and 1 base from J, with 13 bases between. The V gene's germline CDR1 is SGHDT and CDR2 YYEEEE. CDR3 region: CASSSPGEINYGYTF. CDR3 coding DNA: TGTGCCAGCAGCTCTCCGGGAGAAATTAACTATGGCTACACCTTC.

This clonotype was counted ten times or more. The chain carries TRBV20-1 and TRBJ1-2; possibly TRBD1 for D (5 bases). The germline V and J ends were trimmed by 7 bases and 4 bases, with 13 bases remaining between them. This CDR3 region has 12 residues. The V gene's germline CDR1 is DFQATT and CDR2 SNEGSKA (reference sequence). This chain's CDR3 is CSVGDGLYGYTF. In DNA, the CDR3 is TGCAGTGTTGGGGACGGACTCTATGGCTACACCTTC.

This clonotype has a count of ten or more. The chain joins TRBV5-1 to TRBJ2-1; D uncertain. In germline, CDR1 is SGHRS, CDR2 YFSETQ. This CDR3 spans 15 amino acids. Trimming left V 2 bases short and J 0 bases short, with 9 bases between. The CDR3 region has the DNA TGCGCCAGCAGCTTTACCCCGCCCTCCTACAATGAGCAGTTCTTC. It translates to CASSFTPPSYNEQFF.

There are a few counts of this clonotype. The rearrangement uses TRBV9 and TRBJ1-6; 7 bases are shared with TRBD1. The germline CDR1 and CDR2 sequences are SGDLS and YYNGEE. The length of the CDR3 is 15 residues. After removal of 4 bases from V and 7 bases from J, the junction contained 8 bases not matched to a gene. In nucleotides, the CDR3 is TGTGCCAGCAGCCCTAGGACAGGCCCGAATTCACCCCTCCACTTT. It codes for CASSPRTGPNSPLHF.

This clonotype was seen only a few times. The rearrangement uses TRBV9 and TRBJ2-3; tentatively, D is TRBD2 (6 bases). V was shortened by 4 bases and J by 10 bases, with 25 bases between the two germline ends. The germline V gene encodes CDR1 SGDLS and CDR2 YYNGEE. CDR3 length: 16 residues. The CDR3 coding sequence is TGTGCCAGCAGCCTCGGACTAACTACCCTCGAAGGTGCGCAGTATTTT. This codes for CASSLGLTTLEGAQYF.

Only a few counts were recorded for this clonotype. J is TRBJ1-4 and V is TRBV4-1; D is unclear. From germline, CDR1 is MGHRA and CDR2 YSYEKL. The CDR3 has 16 residues. V was shortened by 4 bases and J by 5 bases, with 17 bases between the two germline ends. CDR3 DNA: TGCGCCAGCAGCCTCGGAGGATCGATGGCGAATGAAAAACTGTTTTTT. It specifies CASSLGGSMANEKLFF.

This clonotype appeared many times. This chain connects TRBV7-9 to TRBJ2-5, with 7 bases fitting TRBD1. Germline V gene data show CDR1 as SEHNR and CDR2 as FQNEAQ (reference sequence). V was clipped by 6 bases and J by 11 bases; unmatched bases: 6. There are 11 residues in the CDR3. The CDR3 loop reads CASSWTGFQYF. The CDR3, as DNA: TGTGCCAGCAGTTGGACAGGCTTTCAGTACTTC.

This clonotype turned up a few times. The chain joins TRBV6-5 to TRBJ1-6, with 7 bases lining up with TRBD1. Trimming at V came to 4 bases and at J to 8 bases, leaving 5 bases not matched to a gene. In germline, CDR1 is MNHEY, CDR2 SVGAGI. The CDR3 is made up of 14 amino acids. DNA of the CDR3: TGTGCCAGCAGTTCCGACAGGGTTGATTCACCCCTCCACTTT. It translates to CASSSDRVDSPLHF.

The CDR3 DNA reads as TGTGCCAGCCGAACTAGCGGCCAAGAGACCCAGTACTTC. Its protein is CASRTSGQETQYF. The J gene is TRBJ2-5, the V gene TRBV6-2 or TRBV6-3; 8 bases fit TRBD2. The germline V gene has CDR1 MNHEY and CDR2 SVGEGT. Losses at the gene ends were 8 bases for V and 1 base for J; bases not matched to a gene: 3. The CDR3 consists of 13 residues.

This clonotype was seen a few times. This chain connects TRBV20-1 to TRBJ2-1; no clear D. Germline V CDR1 and CDR2: DFQATT, SNEGSKA (reference sequence). The length of the CDR3 is 12 residues. The ends were cut back, 0 bases at V and 6 bases at J, with 6 bases in the middle. CDR3 sequence: CSARDLFNEQFF. The CDR3 nucleotides read TGCAGTGCTAGAGATTTATTCAATGAGCAGTTCTTC.

This clonotype showed up just once. This clone may be a read error of a much larger clone one base away. DNA of the CDR3: TGTGCCACCAGCTTCACGGAAGGAGACCTCTACGAGCAGTACTTC. It encodes CATSFTEGDLYEQYF. The J gene is TRBJ2-7, the V gene TRBV15; the D is unclear. Germline V gene sequence: CDR1 LNHNV, CDR2 YYDKDF (reference sequence). Trimming took off 5 bases at V and 3 bases at J, with 17 bases between the two ends. The CDR3 contains 15 residues.

The V and J genes are TRBV2 and TRBJ1-5; 7 bases map to TRBD1. CDR1 and CDR2 (germline): SNHLY, FYNNEI. Losses at the gene ends were 4 bases for V and 2 bases for J; bases not matched to a gene: 2. This CDR3 region has 14 residues. The CDR3: CASSGDSGNQPQHF. The CDR3 DNA sequence: TGTGCCAGCAGTGGGGACAGTGGCAATCAGCCCCAGCATTTT.

This clonotype came up a few times. This chain uses TRBV11-2 with TRBJ2-1; 14 positions agree with TRBD2. Trimming removed 4 bases from V and 0 bases from J; junction bases left unmatched: 8. The CDR3 sequence is 19 residues long. Germline V gives CDR1 SGHAT, CDR2 FQNNGV. The CDR3 is CASSSSFGLAGGSYNEQFF. In DNA form, the CDR3 reads TGTGCCAGCAGCTCTTCGTTCGGACTAGCGGGGGGCTCCTACAATGAGCAGTTCTTC.

This clonotype has at least ten counts. The chain uses TRBV12-3 or TRBV12-4 and TRBJ2-7; no clear D gene. The CDR3 spans 12 residues. Trimming left V 3 bases short and J 2 bases short, with 5 bases between. CDR3: CASSFLTYEQYF. CDR3 DNA: TGTGCCAGCAGTTTTCTGACCTACGAGCAGTACTTC.

This clonotype has just a few counts. The chain couples TRBV24-1 to TRBJ2-1; 10 bases agree with TRBD2. Trimming took 4 bases from V and 4 from J; bases not matched to a gene: 9. The CDR3 has 17 residues. Germline CDR1 KGHDR, CDR2 SFDVKD. CDR3 coding DNA: TGTGCCACCAGTGACCAGTTAGCGGGAGGACCGTACAATGAGCAGTTCTTC. It codes for CATSDQLAGGPYNEQFF.

This clonotype was seen a handful of times. Mismatch with germline at one junction end may stem from a read error. This sequence joins TRBV20-1 and TRBJ2-1, with TRBD2 matching over 11 bases. This CDR3 region has 12 residues. Germline V gives CDR1 DFQATT, CDR2 SNEGSKA (reference sequence). The CDR3 is CSARPTSGRGTF. The DNA of the CDR3 is TGCAGTGCTAGACCTACTAGCGGGAGAGGGACCTTC.